This TCR beta chain emerged from a study of blood T cell repertoires in COVID-19. At the level of the study: Acute-phase and convalescent COVID-19 samples originated in the United States, Italy and Spain. The analysed material was cDNA or gDNA that came from T cells, B-cell-depleted T cells, or PBMCs.

Per the study methods: Reference gene primer amplification gave estimated nucleated cell counts. Some clones are missing from TCRdb's copy, which holds only in-frame ones; the method was immunoSEQ multiplex PCR. That table supplies the V and J calls and clone size; D and trimming were determined from the DNA. The sample holds tens of thousands of clones, over 75% seen once. Germline values: CDR1 SGDLS, CDR2 YYNGEE. The CDR3 has 15 amino acids. The V and J ends lost 4 bases and 5 bases, in that order; junction bases with no gene match: 11. The source material was peripheral blood. The origin of this receptor is a man in his fifties with acute or convalescent COVID-19. The chain is built from TRBV9 and TRBJ2-5; 7 bases align to TRBD2. The CDR3 DNA follows: TGTGCCAGCAGCTGGTCTGGGGGGGACGGGGAGACCCAGTACTTC. Translated, it gives CASSWSGGDGETQYF.